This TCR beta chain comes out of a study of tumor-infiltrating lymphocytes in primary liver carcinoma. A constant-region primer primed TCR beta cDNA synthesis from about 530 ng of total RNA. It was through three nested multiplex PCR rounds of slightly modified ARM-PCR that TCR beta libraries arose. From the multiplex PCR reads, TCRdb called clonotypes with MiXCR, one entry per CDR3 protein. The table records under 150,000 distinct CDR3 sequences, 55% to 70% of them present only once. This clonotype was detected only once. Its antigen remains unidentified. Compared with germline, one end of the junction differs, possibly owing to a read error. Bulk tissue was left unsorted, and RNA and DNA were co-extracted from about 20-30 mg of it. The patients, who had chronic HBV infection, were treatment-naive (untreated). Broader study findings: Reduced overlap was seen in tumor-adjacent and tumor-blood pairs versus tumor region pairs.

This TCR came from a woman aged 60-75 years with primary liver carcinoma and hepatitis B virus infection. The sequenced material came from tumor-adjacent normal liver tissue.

CDR3 sequence (DNA): TGCCGCGTCAAGATATGGGGCAAGGGCGAGCAGTACTTC. It translates to CRVKIWGKGEQYF. V usage is TRBV29-1 and J usage is TRBJ2-7; weak D call: TRBD1 (5 bases). The germline CDR1 and CDR2 sequences are SQVTM and ANQGSEA. The CDR3 is 13 amino acids.